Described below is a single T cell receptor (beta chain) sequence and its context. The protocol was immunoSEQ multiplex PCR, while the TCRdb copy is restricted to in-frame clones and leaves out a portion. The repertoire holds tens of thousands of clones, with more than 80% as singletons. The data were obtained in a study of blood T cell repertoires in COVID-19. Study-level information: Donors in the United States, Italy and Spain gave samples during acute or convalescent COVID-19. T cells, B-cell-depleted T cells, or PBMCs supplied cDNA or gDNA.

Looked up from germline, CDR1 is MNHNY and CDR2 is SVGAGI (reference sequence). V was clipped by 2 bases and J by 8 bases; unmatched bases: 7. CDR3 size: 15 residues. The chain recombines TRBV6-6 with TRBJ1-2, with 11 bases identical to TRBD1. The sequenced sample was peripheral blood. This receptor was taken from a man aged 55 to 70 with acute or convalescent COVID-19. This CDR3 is CASSYAGTGGGGYTF. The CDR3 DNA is TGTGCCAGCAGTTACGCCGGGACAGGGGGTGGCGGCTACACCTTC.